These T cell receptor beta chains were read from a single sample in a study of radiotherapy plus CTLA-4 blockade in lung cancer. Profiling relied on immunoSEQ multiplex PCR, and the TCRdb table lists in-frame clones only, not all of them. In the table there are roughly 50,000 clones, approximately 86% of which are singletons. The starting material was peripheral blood, obtained from a patient treated with radiotherapy plus ipilimumab. The receptor set was obtained from a human donor with non-small cell lung cancer that progressed on radiotherapy plus ipilimumab. Some clones in this sample may be carry-over from other donors' samples. CDR3s include the opening cysteine and the closing phenylalanine or tryptophan. Fields, in order: V gene, J gene, clone size, D gene, CDR3 protein, CDR3 DNA. A D gene is named only where the DNA matches it firmly. Clone size appears in some rows only: once, few, many, or a class for an expanded clone.

TRBV6-6	TRBJ2-1	-	-	CATHTSSYNEQFF	TGTGCCACTCACACCAGCTCCTACAATGAGCAGTTCTTC
TRBV6-4	TRBJ2-3	-	-	CASSESDGTDTQYF	TGTGCCAGCAGTGAAAGCGACGGCACAGATACGCAGTATTTT
TRBV7-6	TRBJ2-5	once	TRBD2	CASSRDSGSEETQYF	TGTGCCAGCAGCCGAGATAGCGGGAGTGAAGAGACCCAGTACTTC
TRBV4-1	TRBJ2-3	-	TRBD2	CASSLGTSGGAGQDTQYF	TGCGCCAGCAGCCTCGGGACTAGCGGGGGGGCCGGTCAAGATACGCAGTATTTT
TRBV7-8	TRBJ2-3	-	-	CASSLVILTDTDTQYF	TGTGCCAGCAGCTTAGTCATCCTTACTGACACAGATACGCAGTATTTT
TRBV6-5	TRBJ2-1	-	TRBD2	CATRDWGGDEQFF	TGTGCCACCCGAGACTGGGGGGGAGATGAGCAGTTCTTC
TRBV19	TRBJ2-7	-	TRBD1	CASSGGTGGYYEQYF	TGTGCCAGTAGTGGGGGGACAGGGGGCTACTACGAGCAGTACTTC
TRBV7-9	TRBJ2-1	-	-	CASSLLQEQFF	TGTGCCAGCAGCTTGCTGCAGGAGCAGTTCTTC
TRBV13	TRBJ2-7	-	-	CASSLAGETYEQYF	TGTGCCAGCAGCTTAGCGGGAGAGACCTACGAGCAGTACTTC
TRBV4-3	TRBJ1-2	-	-	CASSQVDTGHGYTF	TGCGCCAGCAGCCAAGTAGATACAGGGCATGGCTACACCTTC
TRBV10-2	TRBJ2-3	-	-	CASTEIALADTQYF	TGCGCCAGCACTGAGATAGCCCTGGCAGATACGCAGTATTTT
TRBV15	TRBJ1-1	-	-	CATSRDLYTEAFF	TGTGCCACCAGCAGAGACCTCTACACTGAAGCTTTCTTT
TRBV5-1	TRBJ2-2	-	-	CASSLAMEAGELFF	TGCGCCAGCAGCTTGGCTATGGAGGCCGGGGAGCTGTTTTTT
TRBV12-5	TRBJ2-2	-	-	CASGLPPQLAYTGELFF	TGTGCTAGTGGTTTGCCTCCACAGCTAGCCTACACCGGGGAGCTGTTTTTT
TRBV11-2	TRBJ2-2	-	-	CASSLLIDSRGELFF	TGTGCCAGCAGCTTACTTATCGACAGTCGCGGGGAGCTGTTTTTT
TRBV19	TRBJ1-5	-	TRBD1	CASSTGTGGQPQHF	TGTGCCAGTAGTACTGGGACAGGGGGCCAGCCCCAGCATTTT
TRBV9	TRBJ2-1	-	TRBD2	CASSVAASGSLNEQFF	TGTGCCAGCAGCGTAGCGGCTAGCGGGAGTTTGAATGAGCAGTTCTTC
TRBV5-1	TRBJ2-3	once	-	CASSLAVATTDTQYF	TGCGCCAGCAGCTTGGCGGTAGCTACCACAGATACGCAGTATTTT
TRBV9	TRBJ2-7	-	TRBD2	CASGDGAGAVGEQYF	TGTGCCAGCGGGGATGGAGCGGGGGCCGTTGGGGAGCAGTACTTC
TRBV9	TRBJ2-1	few	-	CASSVGLGVYPEQFF	TGTGCCAGCAGCGTTGGACTGGGTGTCTATCCTGAGCAGTTCTTC
TRBV7-9	TRBJ2-5	-	TRBD2	CASSLAGWIAGPLQETQYF	TGTGCCAGCAGCTTAGCGGGGTGGATAGCGGGCCCACTCCAAGAGACCCAGTACTTC
TRBV7-6	TRBJ2-5	-	TRBD2	CASSTPSGETQYF	TGTGCCAGCAGCACCCCTAGCGGAGAGACCCAGTACTTC
TRBV6-5	TRBJ2-7	-	-	CASSYSLPDYGYEQYF	TGTGCCAGCAGTTACTCACTCCCGGACTATGGCTACGAGCAGTACTTC
TRBV9	TRBJ1-2	-	-	CASSEWDSGVYGYTF	TGTGCCAGCAGCGAGTGGGATAGCGGTGTCTATGGCTACACCTTC
TRBV7-3	TRBJ2-3	-	TRBD2	CASINPSGGDGTQYF	TGTGCCAGCATTAACCCTAGCGGGGGGGATGGTACGCAGTATTTT
TRBV5-6	TRBJ1-1	medium-sized	TRBD1	CASSLVGGERTEAFF	TGTGCCAGCAGCCTTGTAGGGGGCGAGAGGACTGAAGCTTTCTTT
TRBV5-1	TRBJ2-7	-	-	CASSLDGYEQYF	TGCGCCAGCAGCTTGGACGGCTACGAGCAGTACTTC
TRBV4-1	TRBJ1-1	-	-	CASSQGQTRVPEAFF	TGCGCCAGCAGCCAAGGTCAAACGCGGGTCCCTGAAGCTTTCTTT
TRBV29-1	TRBJ2-7	-	-	CSVDAGYEQYF	TGCAGCGTTGATGCGGGGTACGAGCAGTACTTC
TRBV10-2	TRBJ2-2	-	TRBD1	CASKGTGINTGELFF	TGCGCCAGCAAAGGGACAGGGATTAACACCGGGGAGCTGTTTTTT
TRBV7-2	TRBJ1-1	-	-	CASSSRRSGAANTEAFF	TGTGCCAGCAGTTCCAGAAGAAGTGGGGCAGCAAACACTGAAGCTTTCTTT
TRBV6-6	TRBJ2-2	-	TRBD1	CASFPGGLAGELFF	TGTGCCAGCTTTCCAGGGGGCCTAGCCGGGGAGCTGTTTTTT
TRBV6-6	TRBJ2-2	-	-	CASSPQGNTGELFF	TGTGCCAGCAGCCCGCAGGGGAACACCGGGGAGCTGTTTTTT
TRBV5-6	TRBJ1-1	-	TRBD1	CASSLVLPGQGNTEAFF	TGTGCCAGCAGTTTGGTGTTACCGGGACAGGGAAACACTGAAGCTTTCTTT
TRBV7-2	TRBJ2-3	few	TRBD2	CASSFLPGGGRADTQYF	TGTGCCAGCAGCTTCCTTCCGGGGGGCGGGAGGGCAGATACGCAGTATTTT